This passage covers 19 T cell receptor beta chains from one sample sequenced in a study of T cell repertoires in cytomegalovirus infection. One entry per CDR3 protein results from TCRdb running MiXCR on the reads. This table holds 300,000 to 400,000 distinct CDR3 sequences, roughly 28% found once. The antigens of these receptors remain unknown. The sequencing here drew on cultured PBMCs, taken from culture after CMV antigen stimulation. The source of these receptors is a human donor in good health (CMV status not recorded). Some clones in this sample may be carry-over from other donors' samples.

The chain joins TRBV5-5 to TRBJ2-7, with TRBD1 as a possible D gene (7 bases). The V end was cut by 4 bases, the J end by 12 bases, with 26 bases between. Germline V gene data show CDR1 as SGHKS and CDR2 as YYEKEE (reference sequence). The CDR3 totals 15 residues. Here the CDR3 DNA reads TGTGCCAGCAGCCAAGAGGGACAGAGAGCCTTGGAGGGGTACTTC. Its protein product is CASSQEGQRALEGYF.

J is TRBJ1-2 and V is TRBV28, with D possibly being TRBD1 (5 bases). The CDR3 totals 12 residues. Germline CDR1 is MDHEN and CDR2 is SYDVKM. Deletions cut 5 bases from V and 4 bases from J, with 8 bases between. CDR3 residues: CASSTGRYGYTF. The CDR3 nucleotides are TGTGCCAGCAGTACAGGACGCTATGGCTACACCTTC.

The CDR3 coding sequence is TGTGCCAGCAGCTTGTATCACTTACAAGAGACCCAGTACTTC. This codes for CASSLYHLQETQYF. J is TRBJ2-5 and V is TRBV5-6; D remains unclear. The CDR3 totals 14 residues. The germline V gene has CDR1 SGHDT and CDR2 YYEEEE. V lost 1 base to trimming and J lost 2 bases, with 9 bases between them.

This clonotype turned up a few times. This chain uses TRBV6-2 or TRBV6-3 with TRBJ1-5; TRBD1 matches at 11 bases. V gave up 5 bases and J gave up 6 bases; unmatched junction bases: 12. Germline V CDR1 and CDR2: MNHEY, SVGEGT. The CDR3 totals 17 residues. CDR3 residues: CASSTGQGALGGQPQHF. The CDR3 DNA reads TGTGCCAGCAGTACCGGACAGGGGGCGTTAGGGGGTCAGCCCCAGCATTTT.

This clonotype was picked up a small number of times. The chain joins TRBV7-9 to TRBJ2-1, with D possibly being TRBD2 (6 bases). Germline loops: CDR1 SEHNR, CDR2 FQNEAQ (reference sequence). V was clipped by 5 bases and J by 5 bases, with 19 bases between them. The CDR3 sequence is 16 residues long. The CDR3 loop is CASSPSKRAADNEQFF. The CDR3 nucleotides read TGTGCCAGCAGCCCCTCGAAGCGGGCCGCCGACAATGAGCAGTTCTTC. Full variable domain (remainder filled in from reference TRBV7-9 and TRBJ2-1): DTGVSQNPRHKITKRGQNVTFRCDPISEHNRLYWYRQTLGQGPEFLTYFQNEAQLEKSRLLSDRFSAERPKGSFSTLEIQRTEQGDSAMYLCASSPSKRAADNEQFFGPGTRLTVL.

The V and J genes are TRBV27 and TRBJ2-3; D unresolved. Germline CDR1 and CDR2: MNHEY and SMNVEV (reference sequence). The CDR3 is 16 residues long. Between the trimmed V and J ends, which lost 0 bases and 2 bases, there was a span of 12 bases. CDR3 sequence: CASSLSVSGFTDTQYF. The CDR3 region has the DNA TGTGCCAGCAGTTTATCGGTATCTGGGTTCACAGATACGCAGTATTTT.

V is TRBV7-6 and J is TRBJ1-5, with TRBD1 as a possible D gene (5 bases). V gave up 5 bases and J gave up 4 bases, with 21 bases separating them. This CDR3 is 17 amino acids long. Per germline, CDR1 SGHVS and CDR2 FNYEAQ. CDR3 sequence reads: CASSPSRGEWSNQPQHF. The CDR3, as DNA: TGTGCCAGCAGCCCTAGCCGGGGGGAATGGTCGAATCAGCCCCAGCATTTT.

The V call is TRBV10-3, the J call TRBJ1-3; a possible D gene is TRBD1 (5 bases). Trimming removed 3 bases from V and 0 bases from J, with 9 bases in between. Germline V gene sequence: CDR1 ENHRY, CDR2 SYGVKD. The CDR3 covers 15 residues. CDR3 sequence reads: CAISEDRTSGNTIYF. CDR3 sequence (DNA): TGTGCCATCAGTGAAGACAGAACCTCTGGAAACACCATATATTTT.

In regard to this clonotype: A much larger clone is a single base away; this may be a read error. The gene calls are TRBV11-2 and TRBJ1-1; perhaps TRBD1 as D (5 bases). The germline V gene has CDR1 SGHAT and CDR2 FQNNGV. Trimming took off 2 bases at V and 6 bases at J, with 10 bases between the two ends. There are 13 residues in the CDR3. The CDR3 bases are TGTGCCAGCAGCTTATCAGGGTTGGCTGAAGCTTTCTTT. Its translation: CASSLSGLAEAFF.

The table lists this clonotype with a few counts. The V and J genes are TRBV29-1 and TRBJ2-7, with no clear D. There are 14 residues in the CDR3. Trimming cost V 6 bases and J 2 bases, with 17 bases left between them. Germline V gene sequence: CDR1 SQVTM, CDR2 ANQGSEA. CDR3 bases: TGCAGCGTCAAAACTCAGAACAGTGCCTACGAGCAGTACTTC. Amino acids: CSVKTQNSAYEQYF.

The CDR3 nucleotides are TGTGCCAGCAGCTTGGTGAACAGGGAATATGGCTACACCTTC. Encoded protein: CASSLVNREYGYTF. The chain is built from TRBV5-5 and TRBJ1-2; D is possibly TRBD1 (6 bases). This CDR3 is built from 14 residues. CDR1 is SGHKS, CDR2 YYEKEE, per germline (reference sequence). With 0 bases removed from V and 5 bases from J, the gap between germline ends came to 11 bases. Using reference TRBV5-5 and TRBJ1-2 for the parts outside the CDR3, the full variable domain is DAGVTQSPTHLIKTRGQQVTLRCSPISGHKSVSWYQQVLGQGPQFIFQYYEKEERGRGNFPDRFSARQFPNYSSELNVNALLLGDSALYLCASSLVNREYGYTFGSGTRLTVV.

The CDR3 spells CASSSRDREEYEQYF. CDR3 DNA sequence: TGTGCCAGCAGTTCCCGTGACAGGGAAGAGTACGAGCAGTACTTC. The rearrangement links TRBV27 to TRBJ2-7, with 7 bases lining up with TRBD1. The CDR3 totals 15 residues. Germline values: CDR1 MNHEY, CDR2 SMNVEV (reference sequence). Germline trimming cut 4 bases from V and 4 bases from J; bases unmatched to any gene: 10.

The chain couples TRBV7-2 to TRBJ2-7, with 7 nucleotides matching TRBD2. The V and J ends lost 2 bases and 2 bases, in that order; junction bases with no gene match: 12. Germline V gives CDR1 SGHTA, CDR2 FQGNSA. The CDR3 covers 17 residues. The CDR3 reads CASSLSAGTTSTYEQYF. The CDR3 DNA reads as TGTGCCAGCAGCTTATCAGCCGGGACTACATCCACCTACGAGCAGTACTTC.

This clonotype was found a few times. This sequence joins TRBV12-3 or TRBV12-4 and TRBJ2-2; either TRBD1 or TRBD2 may fit D (5 bases each). The V end lost 3 bases, the J end lost 8 bases, and 7 bases lay between the germline ends. CDR3 length equals 12 residues. CDR3 bases: TGTGCCAGCAGTTTTTGGGGGGGGGAGCTGTTTTTT. Translated, it gives CASSFWGGELFF.

This clonotype was counted ten times or more. V gene TRBV12-3 or TRBV12-4 combines with J gene TRBJ2-1, with 12 bases matching TRBD2. The CDR3 runs to 17 residues. Trimming at V came to 5 bases and at J to 5 bases, leaving 10 bases not matched to a gene. CDR3 loop: CASSTPSGGASDNEQFF. DNA of the CDR3: TGTGCCAGCAGTACCCCTAGCGGGGGGGCCTCGGACAATGAGCAGTTCTTC.

In this sample, this clonotype turned up a few times. This chain links TRBV19 with TRBJ1-5, with 8 positions matching TRBD1. Germline V gene lookup returns CDR1 LNHDA and CDR2 SQIVND (reference sequence). V lost 9 bases and J lost 2; bases outside the gene matches: 9. CDR3 length: 15 amino acids. The CDR3 DNA is TGTGCCAGCGGCAGGGGGCCACGAGGCAATCAGCCCCAGCATTTT. It translates to CASGRGPRGNQPQHF.

The chain combines TRBV19 with TRBJ2-1; maybe TRBD1 (6 bases). Germline CDR1 LNHDA, CDR2 SQIVND (reference sequence). The CDR3 extends over 13 amino acids. Trimming pared 5 bases from V and 9 bases from J, leaving 14 bases between. CDR3 DNA sequence: TGTGCCAGTAGTGTCCAGGGGTGGGGTGAGCAGTTCTTC. It yields the protein CASSVQGWGEQFF.

This clonotype was seen a few times. The rearrangement uses TRBV6-1 and TRBJ1-4; D remains ambiguous. Per germline, CDR1 MNHNS and CDR2 SASEGT. Trimming stripped 3 bases from V and 5 bases from J, with 16 bases between. This CDR3 has 16 residues. The CDR3 here is CASSEVRAGGNEKLFF. Here the CDR3 DNA reads TGTGCCAGCAGTGAGGTGCGAGCAGGCGGGAATGAAAAACTGTTTTTT.

This chain uses TRBV20-1 with TRBJ2-1; a possible D gene is TRBD2 (6 bases). Germline V gives CDR1 DFQATT, CDR2 SNEGSKA (reference sequence). The CDR3 contains 15 residues. Trimming took 5 bases from V and 0 from J, leaving 14 bases between them. The CDR3 sequence is CSARRRGSSYNEQFF. In DNA form, the CDR3 reads TGCAGTGCTCGAAGGCGGGGTAGCTCCTACAATGAGCAGTTCTTC.